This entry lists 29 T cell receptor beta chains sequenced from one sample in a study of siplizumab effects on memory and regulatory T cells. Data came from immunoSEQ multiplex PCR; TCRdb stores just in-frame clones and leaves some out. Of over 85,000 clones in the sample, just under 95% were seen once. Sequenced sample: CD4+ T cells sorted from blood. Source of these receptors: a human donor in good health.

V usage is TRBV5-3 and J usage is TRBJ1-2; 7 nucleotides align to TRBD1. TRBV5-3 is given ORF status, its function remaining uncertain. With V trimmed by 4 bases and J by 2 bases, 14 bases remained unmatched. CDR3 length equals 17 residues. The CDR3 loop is CARSVDRDHYLNYGYTF. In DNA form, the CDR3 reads TGTGCCAGAAGCGTTGACAGGGACCATTATTTAAACTATGGCTACACCTTC.

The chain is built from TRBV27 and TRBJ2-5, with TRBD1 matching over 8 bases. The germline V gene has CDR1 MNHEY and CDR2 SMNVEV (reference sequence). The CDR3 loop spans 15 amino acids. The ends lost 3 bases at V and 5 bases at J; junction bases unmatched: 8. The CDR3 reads CASSFSAGGWETQYF. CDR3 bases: TGTGCCAGCAGTTTTTCTGCAGGGGGCTGGGAGACCCAGTACTTC.

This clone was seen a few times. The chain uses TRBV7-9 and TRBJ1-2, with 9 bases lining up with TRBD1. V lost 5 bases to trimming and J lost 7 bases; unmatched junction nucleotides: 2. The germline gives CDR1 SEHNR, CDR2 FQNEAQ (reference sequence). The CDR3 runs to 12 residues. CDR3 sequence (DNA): TGTGCCAGCAGCCGGACAGGGGCTGGCTACACCTTC. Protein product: CASSRTGAGYTF.

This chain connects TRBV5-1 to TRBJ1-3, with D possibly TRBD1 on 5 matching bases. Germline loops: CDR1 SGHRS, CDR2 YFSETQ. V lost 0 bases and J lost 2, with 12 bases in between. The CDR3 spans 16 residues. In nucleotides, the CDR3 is TGCGCCAGCAGCTTGGGGGGCGAGGGAACTGGAAACACCATATATTTT. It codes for CASSLGGEGTGNTIYF.

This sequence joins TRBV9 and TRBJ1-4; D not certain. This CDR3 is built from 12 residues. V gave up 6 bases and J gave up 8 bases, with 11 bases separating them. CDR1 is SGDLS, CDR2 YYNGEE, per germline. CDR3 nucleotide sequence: TGTGCCAGCAACCTCCTGCGGGAAAAACTGTTTTTT. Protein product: CASNLLREKLFF.

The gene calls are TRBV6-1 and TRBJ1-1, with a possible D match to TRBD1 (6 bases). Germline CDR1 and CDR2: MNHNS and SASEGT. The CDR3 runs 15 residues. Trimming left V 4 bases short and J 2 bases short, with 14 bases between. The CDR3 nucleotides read TGTGCCAGCAGTGGGGTGAAAGGGGGAAACACTGAAGCTTTCTTT. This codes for CASSGVKGGNTEAFF.

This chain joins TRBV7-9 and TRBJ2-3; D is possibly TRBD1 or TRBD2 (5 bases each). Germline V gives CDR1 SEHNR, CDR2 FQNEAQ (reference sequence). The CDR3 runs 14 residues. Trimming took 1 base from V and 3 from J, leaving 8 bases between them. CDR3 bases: TGTGCCAGCAGCTTAGAGTGGGGGACAGATACGCAGTATTTT. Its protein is CASSLEWGTDTQYF.

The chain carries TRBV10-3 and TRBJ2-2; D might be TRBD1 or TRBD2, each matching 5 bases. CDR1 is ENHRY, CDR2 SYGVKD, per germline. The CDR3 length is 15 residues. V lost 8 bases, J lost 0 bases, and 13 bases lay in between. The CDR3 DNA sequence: TGTGCCATCCGAGAGGGGCGGTCGAACACCGGGGAGCTGTTTTTT. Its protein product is CAIREGRSNTGELFF.

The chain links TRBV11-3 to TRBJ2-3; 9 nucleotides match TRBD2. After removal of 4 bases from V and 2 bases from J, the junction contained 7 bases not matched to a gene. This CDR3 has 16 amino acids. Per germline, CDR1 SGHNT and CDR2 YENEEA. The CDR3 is CASSSRAGGPTDTQYF. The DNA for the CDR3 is TGTGCCAGCAGCTCGCGGGCGGGAGGGCCCACAGATACGCAGTATTTT. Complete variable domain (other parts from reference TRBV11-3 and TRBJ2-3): EAGVVQSPRYKIIEKKQPVAFWCNPISGHNTLYWYLQNLGQGPELLIRYENEEAVDDSQLPKDRFSAERLKGVDSTLKIQPAELGDSAVYLCASSSRAGGPTDTQYFGPGTRLTVL.

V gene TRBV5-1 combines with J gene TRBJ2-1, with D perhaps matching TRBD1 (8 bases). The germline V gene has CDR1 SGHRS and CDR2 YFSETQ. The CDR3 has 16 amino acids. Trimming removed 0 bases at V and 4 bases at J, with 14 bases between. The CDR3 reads CASSLAGGTGYNEQFF. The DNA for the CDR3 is TGCGCCAGCAGCTTGGCCGGGGGGACAGGTTACAATGAGCAGTTCTTC. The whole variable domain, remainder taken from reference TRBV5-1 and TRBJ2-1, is KAGVTQTPRYLIKTRGQQVTLSCSPISGHRSVSWYQQTPGQGLQFLFEYFSETQRNKGNFPGRFSGRQFSNSRSEMNVSTLELGDSALYLCASSLAGGTGYNEQFFGPGTRLTVL.

As DNA, the CDR3 is TGTGCCAGCAGCTTGGGCAGTTTCTATGGCTACACCTTC. It translates to CASSLGSFYGYTF. The chain recombines TRBV5-4 with TRBJ1-2; no clear D. V lost 0 bases and J 4 bases, leaving 7 bases between the germline ends. From germline, CDR1 is SGHNT and CDR2 YYREEE (reference sequence). The CDR3 extends over 13 amino acids.

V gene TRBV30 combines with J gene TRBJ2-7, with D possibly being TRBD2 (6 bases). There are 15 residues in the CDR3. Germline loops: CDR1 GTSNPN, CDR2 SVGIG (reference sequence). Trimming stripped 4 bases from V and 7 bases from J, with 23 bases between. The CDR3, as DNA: TGTGCCTGGAAGGGAGTACCGGGACTCATATCGGAGCAGTACTTC. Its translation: CAWKGVPGLISEQYF.

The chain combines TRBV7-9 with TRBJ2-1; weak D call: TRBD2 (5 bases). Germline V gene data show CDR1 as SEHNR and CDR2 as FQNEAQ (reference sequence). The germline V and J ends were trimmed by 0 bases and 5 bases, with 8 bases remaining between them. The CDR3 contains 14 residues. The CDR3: CASSLAGSNNEQFF. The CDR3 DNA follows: TGTGCCAGCAGCTTAGCGGGGAGCAACAATGAGCAGTTCTTC.

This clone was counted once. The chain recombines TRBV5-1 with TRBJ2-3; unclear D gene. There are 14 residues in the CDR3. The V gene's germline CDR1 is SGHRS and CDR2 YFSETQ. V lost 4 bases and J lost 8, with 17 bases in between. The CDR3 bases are TGCGCCAGCAGCCTGGACCCGCCCCGTGGTACGCAGTATTTT. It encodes CASSLDPPRGTQYF.

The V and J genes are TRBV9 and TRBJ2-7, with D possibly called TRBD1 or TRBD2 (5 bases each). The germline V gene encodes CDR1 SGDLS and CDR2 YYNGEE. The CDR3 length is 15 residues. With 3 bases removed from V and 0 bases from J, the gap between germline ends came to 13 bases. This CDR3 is CASSAGTAYSYEQYF. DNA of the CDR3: TGTGCCAGCAGCGCCGGGACCGCTTACTCCTACGAGCAGTACTTC. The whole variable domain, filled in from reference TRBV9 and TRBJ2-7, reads DSGVTQTPKHLITATGQRVTLRCSPRSGDLSVYWYQQSLDQGLQFLIQYYNGEERAKGNILERFSAQQFPDLHSELNLSSLELGDSALYFCASSAGTAYSYEQYFGPGTRLTVT.

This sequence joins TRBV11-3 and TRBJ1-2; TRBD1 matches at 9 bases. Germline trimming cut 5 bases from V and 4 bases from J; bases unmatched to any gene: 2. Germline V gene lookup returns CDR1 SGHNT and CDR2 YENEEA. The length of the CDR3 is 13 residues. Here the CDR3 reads CASSQTGGYGYTF. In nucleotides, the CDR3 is TGTGCCAGCAGCCAGACAGGGGGCTATGGCTACACCTTC.

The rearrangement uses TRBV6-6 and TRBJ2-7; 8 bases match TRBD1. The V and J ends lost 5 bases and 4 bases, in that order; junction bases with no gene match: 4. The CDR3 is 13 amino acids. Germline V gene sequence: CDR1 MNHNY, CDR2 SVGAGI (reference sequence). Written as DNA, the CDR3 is TGTGCCAGCAGTAAGGACAGGGAATACGAGCAGTACTTC. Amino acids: CASSKDREYEQYF.

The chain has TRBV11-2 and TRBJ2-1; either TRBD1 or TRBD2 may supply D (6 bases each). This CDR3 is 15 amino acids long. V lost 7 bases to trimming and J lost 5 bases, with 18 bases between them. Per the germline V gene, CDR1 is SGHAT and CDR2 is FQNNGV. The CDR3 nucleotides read TGTGCCAGCAACCGTAGGGGGGAGATCAACAATGAGCAGTTCTTC. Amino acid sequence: CASNRRGEINNEQFF.

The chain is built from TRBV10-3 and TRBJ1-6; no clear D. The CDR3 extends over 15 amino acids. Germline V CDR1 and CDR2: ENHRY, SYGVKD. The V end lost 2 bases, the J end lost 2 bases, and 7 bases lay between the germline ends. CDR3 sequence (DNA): TGTGCCATCAGTGAGGGCGGGACCTATAATTCACCCCTCCACTTT. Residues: CAISEGGTYNSPLHF.

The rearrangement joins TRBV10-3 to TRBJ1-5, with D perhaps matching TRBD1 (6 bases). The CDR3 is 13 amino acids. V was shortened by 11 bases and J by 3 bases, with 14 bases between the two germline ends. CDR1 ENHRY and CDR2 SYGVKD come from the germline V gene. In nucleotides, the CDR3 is TGTGCCGCGGGGGGCGGGACCAATCAGCCCCAGCATTTT. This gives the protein CAAGGGTNQPQHF.

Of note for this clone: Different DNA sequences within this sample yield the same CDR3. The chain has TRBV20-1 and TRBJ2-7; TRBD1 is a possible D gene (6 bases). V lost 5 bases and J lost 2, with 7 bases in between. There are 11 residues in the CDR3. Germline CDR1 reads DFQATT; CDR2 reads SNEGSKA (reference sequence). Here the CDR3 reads CSARTAYEQYF. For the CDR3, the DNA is TGCAGTGCTCGGACAGCCTACGAGCAGTACTTC.

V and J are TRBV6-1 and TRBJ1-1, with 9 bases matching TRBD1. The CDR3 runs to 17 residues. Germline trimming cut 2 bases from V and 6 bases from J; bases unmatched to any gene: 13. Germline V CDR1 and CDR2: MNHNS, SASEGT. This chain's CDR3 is CASSEFWGTGSIAEAFF. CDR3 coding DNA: TGTGCCAGCAGTGAATTTTGGGGGACAGGGAGTATCGCTGAAGCTTTCTTT.

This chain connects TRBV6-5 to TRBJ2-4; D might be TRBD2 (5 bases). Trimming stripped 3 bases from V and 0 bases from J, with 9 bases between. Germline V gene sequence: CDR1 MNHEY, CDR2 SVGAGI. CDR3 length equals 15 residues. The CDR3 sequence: CASSYSGLAKNIQYF. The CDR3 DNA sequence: TGTGCCAGCAGTTATTCTGGACTAGCCAAAAACATTCAGTACTTC.

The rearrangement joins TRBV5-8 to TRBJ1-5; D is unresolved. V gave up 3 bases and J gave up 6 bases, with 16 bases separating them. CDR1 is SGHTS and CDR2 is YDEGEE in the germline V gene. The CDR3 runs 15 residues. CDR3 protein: CASSYLTIVFQPQHF. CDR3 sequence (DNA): TGTGCCAGCAGCTACCTAACCATCGTTTTTCAGCCCCAGCATTTT.

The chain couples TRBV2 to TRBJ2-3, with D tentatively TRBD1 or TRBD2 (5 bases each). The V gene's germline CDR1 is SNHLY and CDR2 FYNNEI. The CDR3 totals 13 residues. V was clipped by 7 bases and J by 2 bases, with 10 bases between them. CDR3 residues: CASKGEITDTQYF. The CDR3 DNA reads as TGTGCCAGCAAAGGGGAGATCACAGATACGCAGTATTTT.

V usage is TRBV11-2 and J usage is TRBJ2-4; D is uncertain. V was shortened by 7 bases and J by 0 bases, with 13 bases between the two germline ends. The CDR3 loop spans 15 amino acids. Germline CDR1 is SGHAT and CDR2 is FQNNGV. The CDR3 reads CASTGAVVAKNIQYF. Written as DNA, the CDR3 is TGTGCCAGCACCGGCGCAGTCGTAGCCAAAAACATTCAGTACTTC.

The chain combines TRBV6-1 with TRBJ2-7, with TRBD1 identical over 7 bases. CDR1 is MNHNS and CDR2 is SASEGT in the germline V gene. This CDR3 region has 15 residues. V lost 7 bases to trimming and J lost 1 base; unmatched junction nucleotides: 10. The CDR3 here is CASMSGTAASYEQYF. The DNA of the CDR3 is TGTGCCAGCATGTCTGGGACAGCGGCGTCCTACGAGCAGTACTTC.

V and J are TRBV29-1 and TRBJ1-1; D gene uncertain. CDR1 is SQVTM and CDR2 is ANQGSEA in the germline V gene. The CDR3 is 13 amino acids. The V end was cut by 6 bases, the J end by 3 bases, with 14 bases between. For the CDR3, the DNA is TGCAGCGTGCAAATGAATAAGTACACTGAAGCTTTCTTT. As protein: CSVQMNKYTEAFF.

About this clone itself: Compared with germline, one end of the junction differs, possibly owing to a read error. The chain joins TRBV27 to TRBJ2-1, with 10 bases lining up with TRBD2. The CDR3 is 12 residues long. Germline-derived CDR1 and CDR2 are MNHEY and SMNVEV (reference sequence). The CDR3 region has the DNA TGTGCCAGCAGTACAACTAGCGGGGTTGGGCTCTTC. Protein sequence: CASSTTSGVGLF.